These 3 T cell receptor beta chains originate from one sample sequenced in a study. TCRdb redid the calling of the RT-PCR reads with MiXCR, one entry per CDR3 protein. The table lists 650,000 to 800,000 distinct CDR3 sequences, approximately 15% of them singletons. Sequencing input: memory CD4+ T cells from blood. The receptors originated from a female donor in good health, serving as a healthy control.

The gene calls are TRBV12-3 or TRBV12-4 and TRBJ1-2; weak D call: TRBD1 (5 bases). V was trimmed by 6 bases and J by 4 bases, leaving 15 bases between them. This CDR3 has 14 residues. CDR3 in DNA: TGTGCCAGCAGCCCCCCCCCAGGGACCTATGGCTACACCTTC. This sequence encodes CASSPPPGTYGYTF.

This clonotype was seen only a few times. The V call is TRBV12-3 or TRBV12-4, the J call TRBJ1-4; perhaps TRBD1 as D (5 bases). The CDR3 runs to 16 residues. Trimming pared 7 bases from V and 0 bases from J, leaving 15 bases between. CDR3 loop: CASTTGRSATNEKLFF. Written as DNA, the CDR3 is TGTGCCAGCACTACAGGACGGTCCGCAACTAATGAAAAACTGTTTTTT.

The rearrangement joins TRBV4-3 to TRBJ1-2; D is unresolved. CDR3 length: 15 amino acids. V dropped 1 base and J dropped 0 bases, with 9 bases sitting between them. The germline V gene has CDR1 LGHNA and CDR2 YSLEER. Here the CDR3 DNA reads TGCGCCAGCAGCCAAGTCATGTCTTCTAACTATGGCTACACCTTC. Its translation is CASSQVMSSNYGYTF.